Below, 5 T cell receptor beta chains from the same sample are listed, as sequenced in a study of tumor and adjacent non-tumor tissue in lung cancer listed by TCRdb under 2018. RNA was isolated from bulk, unsorted tissue, and RNA quality was assessed with a NanoDrop ND-1000 and an Agilent 2100. Normal lung samples were distant non-tumor tissue taken more than 3 cm from the tumor edge. The library came from multiplex PCR. Sequencer: Illumina HiSeq 2500. TCRbeta libraries were constructed through three rounds of nested PCR with primers (Table S4) according to protocols modified from ARM-PCR. Using fastp trimming at Q25 and MiXCR clonotype assembly, TCRdb reanalyzed the public sequencing data and kept in-frame beta chains. Merged by CDR3 protein, the rows form single entries marked with the most common genes and DNA. The table for this sample lists fewer than 100,000 distinct CDR3 sequences; 80% to 90% of them were counted only once. Less than 60% of the sample is taken by the ten largest.

Sequencing was done on a sample of distant non-tumor lung tissue. Receptors were obtained from a man between 60 and 70 years old with non-small cell lung cancer.

The chain combines TRBV4-2 with TRBJ1-1, with a possible D match to TRBD1 (5 bases). Trimming cost V 4 bases and J 3 bases, with 15 bases left between them. This CDR3 is built from 15 residues. Per the germline V gene, CDR1 is LGHNA and CDR2 is YNFKEQ. The CDR3 DNA reads as TGTGCCAGCAGCCCGGGGGACGGACCCGACACTGAAGCTTTCTTT. Translating it yields CASSPGDGPDTEAFF.

As regards this clonotype: At one end the junction does not follow the germline gene, possibly because of a read error. This chain joins TRBV4-1 and TRBJ1-4, with D unresolved. Germline V CDR1 and CDR2: MGHRA, YSYEKL. The CDR3 extends over 14 amino acids. The CDR3 sequence: CTSSQDLGREKLFF. The CDR3 nucleotides read TGCACCAGCAGCCAAGATTTAGGGCGGGAGAAACTGTTTTTT.

Concerning this clonotype itself: One end of the junction fails to match germline, which may point to a read error. This sequence joins TRBV6-5 and TRBJ2-6; a weak D match, TRBD2 (6 bases). Germline loops: CDR1 MNHEY, CDR2 SVGAGI. The CDR3 spans 17 residues. CDR3 residues: CASSPSGASSGANVLTF. CDR3 DNA sequence: TGTGCCAGCAGCCCATCGGGAGCCAGCTCTGGGGCCAACGTGCTGACTTTC.

A word on this clonotype: Since no conserved phenylalanine or tryptophan closes the CDR3, a read error is the likely cause. This rearrangement joins TRBV11-2 to TRBJ1-1; D gene ambiguous. This CDR3 region has 14 residues. CDR1 and CDR2 (germline): SGHAT, FQNNGV. V gave up 10 bases and J gave up 7 bases, with 22 bases separating them. The DNA for the CDR3 is TGTGCCAACAGTTTCCCCCTGGTACAACATGAAGCTTTCTCT. Translating it yields CANSFPLVQHEAFS.

About this clonotype: The junction departs from the called germline gene at one end, perhaps through a read error. The rearrangement links TRBV20-1 to TRBJ1-1, with D unclear. The CDR3 is made up of 13 amino acids. Germline loops: CDR1 DFQATT, CDR2 SNEGSKA (reference sequence). Written as DNA, the CDR3 is TGCAGTGTTAGATCGCGTCAGATGACTGAAGCTTTCTTT. Translation: CSVRSRQMTEAFF.